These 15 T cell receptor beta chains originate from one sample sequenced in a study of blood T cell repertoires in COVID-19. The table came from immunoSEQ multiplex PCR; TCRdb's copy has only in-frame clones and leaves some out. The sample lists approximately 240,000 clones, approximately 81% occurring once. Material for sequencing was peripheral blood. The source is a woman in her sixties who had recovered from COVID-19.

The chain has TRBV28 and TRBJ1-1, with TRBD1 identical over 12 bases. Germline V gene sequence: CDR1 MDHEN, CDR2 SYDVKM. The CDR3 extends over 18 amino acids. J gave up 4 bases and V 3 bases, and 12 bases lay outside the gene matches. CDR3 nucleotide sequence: TGTGCCAGCAGTTTTTGGGACAGGGGGCGGGGGAGAGGCACTGAAGCTTTCTTT. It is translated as CASSFWDRGRGRGTEAFF.

The CDR3 here is CAWSGETGELFF. Here the CDR3 DNA reads TGTGCCTGGAGTGGCGAGACCGGGGAGCTGTTTTTT. The gene calls are TRBV30 and TRBJ2-2; no definite D call. This CDR3 spans 12 amino acids. Germline V gene sequence: CDR1 GTSNPN, CDR2 SVGIG (reference sequence). V was pared by 1 base and J by 5 bases, with 5 bases between.

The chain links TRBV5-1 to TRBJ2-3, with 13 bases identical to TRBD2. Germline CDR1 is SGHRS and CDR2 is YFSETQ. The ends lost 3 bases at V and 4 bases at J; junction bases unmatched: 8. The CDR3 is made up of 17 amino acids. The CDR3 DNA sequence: TGCGCCAGCAGCTCCCCGGGAGGGACTAGCGGGGCAGATACGCAGTATTTT. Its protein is CASSSPGGTSGADTQYF.

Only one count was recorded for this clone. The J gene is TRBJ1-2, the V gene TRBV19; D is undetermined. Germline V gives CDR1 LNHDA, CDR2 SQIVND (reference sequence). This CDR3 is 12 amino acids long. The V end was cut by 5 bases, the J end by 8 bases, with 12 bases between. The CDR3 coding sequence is TGTGCCAGTAGTCGACCCTCCGGGGGCTACACCTTC. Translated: CASSRPSGGYTF.

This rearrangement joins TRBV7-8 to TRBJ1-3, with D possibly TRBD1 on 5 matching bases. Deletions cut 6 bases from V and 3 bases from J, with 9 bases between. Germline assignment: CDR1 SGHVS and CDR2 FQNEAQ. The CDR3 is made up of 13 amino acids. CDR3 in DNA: TGTGCCAGCAGAGCAGGGTTTGGAAACACCATATATTTT. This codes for CASRAGFGNTIYF.

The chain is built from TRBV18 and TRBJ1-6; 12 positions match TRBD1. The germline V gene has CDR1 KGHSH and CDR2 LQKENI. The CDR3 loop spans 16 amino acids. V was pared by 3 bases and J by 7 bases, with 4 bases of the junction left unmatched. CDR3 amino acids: CASSPGDRGRNSPLHF. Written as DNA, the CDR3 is TGTGCCAGCTCACCCGGGGACAGGGGGCGAAATTCACCCCTCCACTTT.

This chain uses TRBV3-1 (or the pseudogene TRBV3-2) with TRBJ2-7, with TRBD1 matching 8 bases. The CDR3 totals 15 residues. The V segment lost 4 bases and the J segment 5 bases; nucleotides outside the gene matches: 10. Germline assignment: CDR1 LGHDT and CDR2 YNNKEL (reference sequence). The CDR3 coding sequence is TGTGCCAGCAGCCCAGGACAGGGTTGGATGGACGAGCAGTACTTC. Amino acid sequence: CASSPGQGWMDEQYF.

CDR3 nucleotide sequence: TGTGCCAGCAGCGGGACAGGGGGCGTTTATGAAAAACTGTTTTTT. The encoded protein is CASSGTGGVYEKLFF. V is TRBV11-2 and J is TRBJ1-4; 12 nucleotides line up with TRBD1. V dropped 5 bases and J dropped 6; count of bases not matched to a gene: 4. Germline V CDR1 and CDR2: SGHAT, FQNNGV. This CDR3 is built from 15 residues.

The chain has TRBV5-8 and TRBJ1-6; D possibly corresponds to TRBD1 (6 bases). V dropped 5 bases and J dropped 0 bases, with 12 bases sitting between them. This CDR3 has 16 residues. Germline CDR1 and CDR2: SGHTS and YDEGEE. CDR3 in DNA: TGTGCCAGCAGGGCCGGCAGGGGCTCCTATAATTCACCCCTCCACTTT. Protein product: CASRAGRGSYNSPLHF.

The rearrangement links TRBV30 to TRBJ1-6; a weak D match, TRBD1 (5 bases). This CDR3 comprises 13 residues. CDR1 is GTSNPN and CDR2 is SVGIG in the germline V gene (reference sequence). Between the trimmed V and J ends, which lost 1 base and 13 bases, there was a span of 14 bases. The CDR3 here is CAWSAAGRAPLHF. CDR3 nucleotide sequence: TGTGCCTGGAGTGCTGCAGGGAGGGCCCCCCTCCACTTT.

CDR3 nucleotide sequence: TGTGCCAGCAGCTCCAGCGGGGGGGCGGATACGCAGTATTTT. This codes for CASSSSGGADTQYF. The gene calls are TRBV7-9 and TRBJ2-3; the match to TRBD2 covers 10 bases. The CDR3 covers 14 residues. Germline values: CDR1 SEHNR, CDR2 FQNEAQ (reference sequence). V was clipped by 4 bases and J by 6 bases; unmatched bases: 4.

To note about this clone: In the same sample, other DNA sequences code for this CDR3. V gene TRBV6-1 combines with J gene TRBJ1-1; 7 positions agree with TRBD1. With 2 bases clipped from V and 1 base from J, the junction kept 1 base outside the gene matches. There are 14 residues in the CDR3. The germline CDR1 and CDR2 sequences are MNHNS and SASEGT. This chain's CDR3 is CASSEYRGNTEAFF. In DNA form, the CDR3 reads TGTGCCAGCAGTGAATACAGGGGGAACACTGAAGCTTTCTTT.

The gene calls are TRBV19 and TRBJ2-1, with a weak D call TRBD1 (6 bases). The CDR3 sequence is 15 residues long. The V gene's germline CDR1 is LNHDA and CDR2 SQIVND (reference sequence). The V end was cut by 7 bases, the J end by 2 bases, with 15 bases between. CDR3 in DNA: TGTGCCAGTACTACATTGGGGGCTACCTACAATGAGCAGTTCTTC. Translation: CASTTLGATYNEQFF.

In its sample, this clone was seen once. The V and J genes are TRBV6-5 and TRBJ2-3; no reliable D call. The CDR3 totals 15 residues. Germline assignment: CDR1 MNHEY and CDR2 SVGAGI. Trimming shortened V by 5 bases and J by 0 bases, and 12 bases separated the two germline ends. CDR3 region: CASSNTGFSTDTQYF. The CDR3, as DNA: TGTGCCAGCAGTAACACCGGGTTTAGCACAGATACGCAGTATTTT.

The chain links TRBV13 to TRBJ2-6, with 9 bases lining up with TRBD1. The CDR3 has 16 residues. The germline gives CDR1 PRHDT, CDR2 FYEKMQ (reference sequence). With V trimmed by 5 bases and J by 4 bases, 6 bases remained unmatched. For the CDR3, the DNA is TGTGCCAGCAGCCTGGGACAGGGTGACGGGGCCAACGTCCTGACTTTC. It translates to CASSLGQGDGANVLTF.